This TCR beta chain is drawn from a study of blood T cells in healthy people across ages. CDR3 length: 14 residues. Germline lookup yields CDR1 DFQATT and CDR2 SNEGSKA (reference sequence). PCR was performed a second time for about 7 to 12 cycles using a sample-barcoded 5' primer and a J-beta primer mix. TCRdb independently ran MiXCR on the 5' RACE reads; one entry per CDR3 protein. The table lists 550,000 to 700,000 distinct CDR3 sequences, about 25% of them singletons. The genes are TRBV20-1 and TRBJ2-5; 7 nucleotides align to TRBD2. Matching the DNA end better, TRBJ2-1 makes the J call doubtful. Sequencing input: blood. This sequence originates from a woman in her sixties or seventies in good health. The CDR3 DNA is TGCAGTGCTATCCCGGGGGGAGGGAAGTATGAGCAGTTCTTC. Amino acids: CSAIPGGGKYEQFF.